This T cell receptor (beta chain) appears in the sequencing data of a study of breast tumors, draining lymph nodes, adjacent tissues. Samples came from axillary lymph nodes draining the breast cancer. Per germline, CDR1 ENHRY and CDR2 SYGVKD. The CDR3 extends over 13 amino acids. V lost 6 bases, J lost 10 bases, and 5 bases stayed unmatched. TCRdb re-derived calls from the multiplex PCR reads in MiXCR, one entry per CDR3 protein. The table lists hundreds of thousands of distinct CDR3 sequences, about 34% of them singletons. At least ten counts were recorded for this clonotype. The material sequenced was axillary lymph node tissue. The clonotype originates from a female donor with breast cancer. Some clones in this sample may be carry-over from other donors' samples. The rearrangement joins TRBV10-3 to TRBJ2-1, with 11 bases fitting TRBD2. CDR3 protein: CAIRTSGSGEQFF. The DNA of the CDR3 is TGTGCCATCAGAACTAGCGGGAGCGGGGAGCAGTTCTTC.